A selection of T cell receptor beta chains follows, all from one sample in a study of blood T cell repertoires in COVID-19. Sequencing used immunoSEQ multiplex PCR; TCRdb keeps in-frame clones, though not all of them. The table has about 200,000 clones, approximately 84% seen once. The sequencing sample was made of PBMCs or T cells enriched from blood (not recorded which). These receptors all come from a man aged 35 to 55 who had recovered from COVID-19. CDR3s include the opening cysteine and the closing phenylalanine or tryptophan. The order of the fields is CDR3 DNA, CDR3 protein, D gene, V gene, J gene, clone size. A D gene is named only where the DNA matches it firmly. Clone size appears in some rows only: once, few, many, or a class for an expanded clone.

CDR3nt: TGCAGTGCTAGTCCGGTTGGGCGGGGGGGTTACAATGAGCAGTTCTTC; CDR3aa: CSASPVGRGGYNEQFF; d_gene: TRBD2; v_gene: TRBV20-1; j_gene: TRBJ2-1; abundance: NA
CDR3nt: TGTGCCATCAGAACTGACAGGGCGGGGCGAGGCTACACCTTC; CDR3aa: CAIRTDRAGRGYTF; d_gene: TRBD1; v_gene: TRBV10-3; j_gene: TRBJ1-2; abundance: NA
CDR3nt: TGCGCCAGCAGCGGTTCGAGTAAGACCGGGGAGCTGTTTTTT; CDR3aa: CASSGSSKTGELFF; d_gene: NA; v_gene: TRBV5-1; j_gene: TRBJ2-2; abundance: few
CDR3nt: TGTGCCAGCAGCTTGATAGCTAGCGGGGACACCGGGGAGCTGTTTTTT; CDR3aa: CASSLIASGDTGELFF; d_gene: TRBD2; v_gene: TRBV5-6; j_gene: TRBJ2-2; abundance: NA
CDR3nt: TGTGCCAGCAGGCCCGCAGGGATCAATCAGCCCCAGCATTTT; CDR3aa: CASRPAGINQPQHF; d_gene: NA; v_gene: TRBV27; j_gene: TRBJ1-5; abundance: NA
CDR3nt: TGTGCCAGCAGCTTGGAGGAGGGGAACCTTTTT; CDR3aa: CASSLEEGNLF; d_gene: NA; v_gene: TRBV5-8; j_gene: TRBJ1-3; abundance: NA
CDR3nt: TGTGCCAGCAGTTTAGCCCCGCAGTATGGCTACACCTTC; CDR3aa: CASSLAPQYGYTF; d_gene: NA; v_gene: TRBV12-3/TRBV12-4; j_gene: TRBJ1-2; abundance: NA
CDR3nt: TGTGCCAGCAGTTGGGACAGATTAAATGAAAAACTGTTTTTT; CDR3aa: CASSWDRLNEKLFF; d_gene: TRBD1; v_gene: TRBV6-5; j_gene: TRBJ1-4; abundance: NA
CDR3nt: TGTGCCAGCAGCTCGGCAGACTGGGGGGGCACAGATACGCAGTATTTT; CDR3aa: CASSSADWGGTDTQYF; d_gene: NA; v_gene: TRBV5-5; j_gene: TRBJ2-3; abundance: few
CDR3nt: TGTGCCAGCAGTGCGCTGACTTCACGGGGTGGAAAACTGTTTTTT; CDR3aa: CASSALTSRGGKLFF; d_gene: NA; v_gene: TRBV28; j_gene: TRBJ1-4; abundance: NA
CDR3nt: TGTGCCAGCAGTTTATTACAGGGTACCTTAAGAGCTTTCTTT; CDR3aa: CASSLLQGTLRAFF; d_gene: NA; v_gene: TRBV28; j_gene: TRBJ1-1; abundance: NA
CDR3nt: TGCGCCAGCAGCCAAGAAACAGGGGGTGTCTATGGCTACACCTTC; CDR3aa: CASSQETGGVYGYTF; d_gene: TRBD1; v_gene: TRBV4-1; j_gene: TRBJ1-2; abundance: NA
CDR3nt: TGTGCCAGCAGTCCCCTGTGGGGAGGTCAGCCCCAGCATTTT; CDR3aa: CASSPLWGGQPQHF; d_gene: NA; v_gene: TRBV7-2; j_gene: TRBJ1-5; abundance: NA